This T cell receptor beta chain appears in the sequencing data of a study of blood T cell repertoires in COVID-19. This CDR3 has 13 amino acids. Trimming removed 11 bases at V and 6 bases at J, with 14 bases between. Germline values: CDR1 SNHLY, CDR2 FYNNEI. Using immunoSEQ multiplex PCR, the repertoire was profiled, and TCRdb retains in-frame clones only, with some absent. The table has 150,000 to 200,000 clones, 85% to 90% seen once; the top ten hold almost 1%. This TCR came from a man between 18 and 35 years old with acute or convalescent COVID-19. The sample consisted of peripheral blood. The chain recombines TRBV2 with TRBJ1-6, with TRBD1 as a possible D gene (5 bases). Here the CDR3 reads CASQTVINSPLHF. In nucleotides, the CDR3 is TGTGCCTCCCAGACAGTAATTAATTCACCCCTCCACTTT.